This is a list of T cell receptor beta chains from one sample in a study of T cell responses to AZD1222 COVID-19 vaccine. Here immunoSEQ multiplex PCR was the method, and the copy in TCRdb shows in-frame clones only, minus some. The table records some 170,000 clones, about 89% of them present only once. This specimen consisted of peripheral blood, obtained on day 0 of AZD1222 vaccination. These receptors were collected from an adult in good health. Each CDR3 is given with its conserved first and last residue. The D gene is left open where the match is weak.

TRBJ1-1 15 - TRBV7-6 TGTGCCAGCAGCTCCTCGGGACAACTAAACACTGAAGCTTTCTTT CASSSSGQLNTEAFF
TRBJ1-3 14 - TRBV19 TGTGCCAGTGGGGAGCGACGCTCTGGAAACACCATATATTTT CASGERRSGNTIYF
TRBJ2-3 17 - TRBV5-1 TGCGCCAGCAGTGTTTCTGCGGGGAACTCGGTCACAGATACGCAGTATTTT CASSVSAGNSVTDTQYF
TRBJ1-2 15 - TRBV7-4 TGTGCCAGCAGCTTAGTTTCAGGGGCTAACTATGGCTACACCTTC CASSLVSGANYGYTF
TRBJ1-6 14 - TRBV5-6 TGTGCCAGCAGCACTGGCCTGGAAAATTCACCCCTCCACTTT CASSTGLENSPLHF
TRBJ1-2 12 - TRBV2 TGTGCCAGCTCCGGACCTAACTATGGCTACACCTTC CASSGPNYGYTF
TRBJ1-1 14 - TRBV6-5 TGTGCCAGCAAGACCGACGGAATGAACACTGAAGCTTTCTTT CASKTDGMNTEAFF
TRBJ1-3 14 TRBD1 TRBV9 TGTGCCAGCGGACAGGTCAACTCTGGAAACACCATATATTTT CASGQVNSGNTIYF
TRBJ1-4 10 - TRBV6-5 TGTGCCAGCGCGGAGACAAAACTGTTTTTT CASAETKLFF
TRBJ2-5 14 - TRBV5-1 TGCGCCAGCAGCTTATCGGCAGGGGTGGAGACCCAGTACTTC CASSLSAGVETQYF
TRBJ2-7 13 - TRBV30 TGTGCCTGGAGTGGTCCGGCGGAATACGAGCAGTACTTC CAWSGPAEYEQYF
TRBJ1-4 15 TRBD1 TRBV7-2 TGTGCCAGCAGCTTAGACGGCAGGGGGGATGAAAAACTGTTTTTT CASSLDGRGDEKLFF